This T cell receptor (beta chain) came from a study of CD8 T cells in ankylosing spondylitis. Study conclusions and caveats: Reactive arthritis synovial fluid and blood were previously reported to contain some motif variants. What appeared characteristic of ankylosing spondylitis blood was a TCR beta motif of under 10 highly homologous variants.

V shed 5 bases and J shed 4 bases, with 16 bases lying between them. Germline V gene sequence: CDR1 DFQATT, CDR2 SNEGSKA (reference sequence). CDR3 length: 14 amino acids. Quantitative 5'-RACE with molecular barcodes generated TCR beta libraries. TCRdb reanalysed the 5' RACE reads using MiXCR and keeps one entry per CDR3 protein. The sample includes about 300,000 distinct CDR3 sequences, more than 9% of them seen just once. Many counts were recorded for this clonotype. Antigen unknown. The chain joins TRBV20-1 to TRBJ2-3, with D possibly matching TRBD2 (6 bases). The TCR sequence derives from a female donor with ankylosing spondylitis or in good health (not recorded which). Source material: blood, either unsorted or a sorted T cell fraction (not recorded which). For the CDR3, the DNA is TGCAGTGCTGGACCGGGAGAGAGGGCAGATACGCAGTATTTT. Encoded protein: CSAGPGERADTQYF.